This T cell receptor beta chain was documented in a study of PD-1 blockade in classical Hodgkin lymphoma. About the research overall: Patients got intravenous nivolumab 3 mg/kg every 2 weeks.

Libraries were prepared by immunoSEQ multiplex PCR; TCRdb keeps only in-frame clonotypes and omits some of them. The data hold fewer than 20,000 clones, with over 70% observed a single time. Between the trimmed V and J ends, which lost 6 bases and 5 bases, there was a span of 10 bases. The CDR3 has 13 residues. Germline V gene sequence: CDR1 MDHEN, CDR2 SYDVKM. Every single patient, without exception, relapsed after autologous stem cell transplantation, and brentuximab vedotin exposure varied. This TCR derives from a human donor with classical Hodgkin lymphoma. The sample consisted of peripheral blood mononuclear cells (PBMCs), taken before the second cycle of nivolumab. The V gene is TRBV28, the J gene TRBJ1-4; D is perhaps TRBD1 (5 bases). The CDR3 nucleotides read TGTGCCAGCAGAAGACAGCTGAATGAAAAACTGTTTTTT. It is translated as CASRRQLNEKLFF. The entire variable domain, with the rest obtained from reference TRBV28 and TRBJ1-4, is as follows: DVKVTQSSRYLVKRTGEKVFLECVQDMDHENMFWYRQDPGLGLRLIYFSYDVKMKEKGDIPEGYSVSREKKERFSLILESASTNQTSMYLCASRRQLNEKLFFGSGTQLSVL.